This TCR beta chain came from a study of T cell responses to AZD1222 COVID-19 vaccine. Details on this clone: The antigen is unknown.

V shed 4 bases and J shed 5 bases, with 10 bases lying between them. Germline CDR1 and CDR2: SGHTA and FQGNSA. The CDR3 consists of 13 residues. Study-level findings and limits: Spike-specific TCR breadth and depth were elevated following two AZD1222 doses. Per reports, nearly half of all spike-specific TCRs target regions that are unmutated in variants.

Produced via immunoSEQ multiplex PCR; TCRdb's table is partial and in-frame only. Of 100,000 to 110,000 clones listed, around 87% are singletons. The source of this sequence is an adult in good health. V usage is TRBV7-2 and J usage is TRBJ2-3; D not certain. Specimen: peripheral blood, collected on day 0 of MenACWY control vaccination. CDR3 residues: CASSYPGEDTQYF. The DNA for the CDR3 is TGTGCCAGCAGCTACCCAGGAGAAGATACGCAGTATTTT.